The entry below describes one T cell receptor (beta chain). This specimen belongs to a study of blood T cell repertoires in COVID-19. The overall study: T cells, B-cell-depleted T cells, or PBMCs provided the cDNA or gDNA that served as material.

Germline-derived CDR1 and CDR2 are LGHNA and YNFKEQ. There are 16 residues in the CDR3. The V end was cut by 0 bases, the J end by 8 bases, with 19 bases between. Profiled with immunoSEQ multiplex PCR; TCRdb holds only in-frame clones, not every one. This sample has 350,000 or so clones, with around 89% found just once. The receptor was isolated from a man aged 18 to 30 with active or convalescent COVID-19. Source material: peripheral blood. J is TRBJ1-2 and V is TRBV4-2, with TRBD1 as a possible D gene (6 bases). The CDR3 sequence is CASSQEETRGSLGYTF. In nucleotides, the CDR3 is TGTGCCAGCAGCCAAGAGGAAACCAGGGGCTCGTTAGGCTACACCTTC.